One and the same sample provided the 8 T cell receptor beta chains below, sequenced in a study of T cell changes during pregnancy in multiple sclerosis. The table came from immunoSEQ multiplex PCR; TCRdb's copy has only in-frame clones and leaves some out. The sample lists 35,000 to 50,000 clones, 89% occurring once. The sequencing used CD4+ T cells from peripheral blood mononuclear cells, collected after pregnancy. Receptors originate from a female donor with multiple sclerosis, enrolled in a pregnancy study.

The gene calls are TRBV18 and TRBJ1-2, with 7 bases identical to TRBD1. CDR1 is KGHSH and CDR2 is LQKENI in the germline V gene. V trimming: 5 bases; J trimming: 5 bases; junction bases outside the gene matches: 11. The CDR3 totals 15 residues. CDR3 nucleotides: TGTGCCAGCTCATCAACAGGGGCGGGCTTATATGGCTACACCTTC. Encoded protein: CASSSTGAGLYGYTF.

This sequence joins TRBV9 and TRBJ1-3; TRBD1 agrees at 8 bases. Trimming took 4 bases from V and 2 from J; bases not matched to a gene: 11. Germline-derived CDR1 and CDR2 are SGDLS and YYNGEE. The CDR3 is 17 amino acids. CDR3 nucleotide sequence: TGTGCCAGCAGCCGGGTGGGGACAGGCTTAACTGGAAACACCATATATTTT. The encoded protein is CASSRVGTGLTGNTIYF.

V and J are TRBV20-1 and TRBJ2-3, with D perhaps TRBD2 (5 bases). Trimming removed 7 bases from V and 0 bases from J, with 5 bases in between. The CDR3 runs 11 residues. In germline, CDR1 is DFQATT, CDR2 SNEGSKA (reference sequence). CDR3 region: CSGGSTDTQYF. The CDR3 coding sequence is TGCAGTGGCGGGAGCACAGATACGCAGTATTTT.

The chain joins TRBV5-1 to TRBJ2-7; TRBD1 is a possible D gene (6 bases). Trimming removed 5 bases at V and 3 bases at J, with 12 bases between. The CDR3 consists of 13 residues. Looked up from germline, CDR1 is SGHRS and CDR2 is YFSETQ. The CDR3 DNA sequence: TGCGCCAGCAGATCCCGGGACAACTACGAGCAGTACTTC. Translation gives CASRSRDNYEQYF.

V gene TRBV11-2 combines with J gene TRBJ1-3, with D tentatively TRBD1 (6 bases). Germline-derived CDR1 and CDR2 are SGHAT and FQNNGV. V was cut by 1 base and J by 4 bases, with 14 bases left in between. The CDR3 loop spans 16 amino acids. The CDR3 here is CASSLVGTGQGNTIYF. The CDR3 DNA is TGTGCCAGCAGCTTAGTAGGGACGGGACAAGGAAACACCATATATTTT. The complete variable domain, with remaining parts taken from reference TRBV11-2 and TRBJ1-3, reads EAGVAQSPRYKIIEKRQSVAFWCNPISGHATLYWYQQILGQGPKLLIQFQNNGVVDDSQLPKDRFSAERLKGVDSTLKIQPAKLEDSAVYLCASSLVGTGQGNTIYFGEGSWLTVV.

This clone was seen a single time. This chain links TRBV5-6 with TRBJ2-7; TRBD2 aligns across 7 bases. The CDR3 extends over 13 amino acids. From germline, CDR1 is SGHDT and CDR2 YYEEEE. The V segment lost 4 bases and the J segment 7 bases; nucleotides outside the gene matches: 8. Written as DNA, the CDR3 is TGTGCCAGCAGCCCGGGGGGAGGGAGGGAGCAGTACTTC. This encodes CASSPGGGREQYF.

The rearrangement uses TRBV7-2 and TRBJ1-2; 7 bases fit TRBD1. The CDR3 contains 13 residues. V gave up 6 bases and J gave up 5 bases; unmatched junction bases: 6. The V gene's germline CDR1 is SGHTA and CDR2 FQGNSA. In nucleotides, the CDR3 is TGTGCCAGCAGGACGACAGGGTTTTATGGCTACACCTTC. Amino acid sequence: CASRTTGFYGYTF.

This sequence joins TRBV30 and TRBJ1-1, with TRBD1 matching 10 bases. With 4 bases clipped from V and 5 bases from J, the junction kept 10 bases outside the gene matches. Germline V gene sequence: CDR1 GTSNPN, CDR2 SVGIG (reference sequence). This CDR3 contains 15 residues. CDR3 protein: CAWTRPGQGKTEAFF. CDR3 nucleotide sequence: TGTGCCTGGACCCGTCCGGGACAGGGGAAAACTGAAGCTTTCTTT.